This T cell receptor (beta chain) is drawn from a study of PD-L1 blockade in urothelial cancer (dated by TCRdb to 2017 to 2019). As for the study more broadly: All patients started therapy around 2014 and received atezolizumab 1,200 mg intravenously every 3 weeks. Somatic, immune and clinical correlates of response to PD-L1 blockade with atezolizumab in urothelial cancer were the focus of an exploratory multi-omic analysis. Blood samples yielded a median of roughly 140,000 T cells and more than 75,000 unique TCRs, with median clonality 0.080. Blood samples were analyzed at two time points: 3 weeks after treatment start (second dose) and 6 weeks after treatment start. Around 29 patients had pretreatment blood TCR-seq, approximately 24 had at least one posttreatment blood collection, and approximately 24 had tumor TCR-seq. An ECOG performance status of 0 or 1 was recorded for the patients, and 0 to 3 prior chemotherapy regimens had been received by the patients. In the same patients who had TCR sequencing, pretreatment tumors also underwent whole exome sequencing and RNA sequencing. Durable clinical benefit was achieved by nine patients and was not achieved by 20 patients. Pretreatment tumor samples, along with matched peripheral blood serially collected before and after atezolizumab treatment, were subjected to TCR sequencing. About nine tenths of the roughly 29 patients were identified as males with urothelial cancer of bladder origin, and a prior smoking history was reported by 18 of 29 patients. Durable clinical benefit was defined as progression-free survival longer than 6 months, and TCR features were also tested against progression-free and overall survival.

In the germline V gene (reference sequence), CDR1 corresponds to MNHEY and CDR2 to SMNVEV. The CDR3 numbers 15 residues from cysteine through phenylalanine. CDR3 DNA is the only sequence kept; it has 45 bases, read in frame from the first base. At the junction V is shortened by 2 bases and J by 3 bases, with 11 bases in between. The table lists this clone with a count of one. Its antigen remains undetermined. The sample holds no much larger clone one base away, and base qualities are not on file. Synthetic TCR analog templates were spiked into each PCR so that absolute template abundance could be estimated from read counts. The immunoSEQ assay was used to amplify TCRbeta CDR3 regions from genomic DNA with bias-controlled V and J gene primers. Sequencing of rearranged TCRbeta segments was performed at approximately 20X coverage. The source study handled its data this way. Sequencing errors were corrected by clustering and CDR3s were annotated against IMGT to assign V, D and J genes. Downstream analyses used only productive TCRbeta rearrangements and left out out-of-frame or stop-codon sequences. Clonality was computed as one minus Shannon entropy normalized by the log of the number of unique productive sequences. Clones differing between time points or between blood and tumor were identified by Fisher's exact test with Benjamini-Hochberg correction at adjusted p below 0.01. TCRdb took this table from immuneACCESS and kept in-frame rearrangements with V and J called. Such tables lack part of the clones; where checked against another copy, unresolved V genes explain under half of the gap, and the rest is unexplained. V and J calls and clone size are those listed in that table; D and trimming were worked out from the DNA. The sample table holds around 87,000 clones, of which around four fifths were seen once. Together, the top ten hold under 9.5% of the sample.

The time point label of this sample denotes: peripheral blood 6 weeks after treatment start. The cohort included some 30 patients with locally advanced or metastatic urothelial carcinoma who were treated at Memorial Sloan Kettering on a trial protocol. Peripheral blood mononuclear cells were collected from each patient pretreatment and during treatment, giving between 1 and 8 total time points per patient. The Qiagen DNeasy Blood extraction kit was used to purify genomic DNA from total PBMCs and from tumor samples. PBMCs were collected pretreatment and during treatment and were isolated and stored as previously described. On the study overall, not on this receptor specifically: A pretreatment peripheral blood TCR clonality below the median was linked to improved progression-free and overall survival. Because of the small sample size (n ≈ 28) and the many exploratory analyses performed, the results are intended to be regarded as hypothesis-generating. Among patients with durable benefit, tumor-associated TCR clones showed greater expansion in peripheral blood 3 weeks after treatment started (n ≈ 24, p = 0.022).

The TCR was taken from a man between 65 and 80 years old with urothelial cancer. This sequence uses TRBV27 and TRBJ1-5, with TRBD1 tentatively as D gene (5 bases match). This specimen was PBMCs, taken around atezolizumab (anti-PD-L1) treatment. The CDR3 amino acid sequence is: CASSLGQGLNQPQHF. The nucleotide sequence is given as TGTGCCAGCAGTTTAGGGCAGGGCCTCAATCAGCCCCAGCATTTT.